This T cell receptor beta chain originates from a study of T cell responses to AZD1222 COVID-19 vaccine (dated by TCRdb to the early 2020s). For the study in its entirety: TCR sequencing was performed for over 230 trial participants, of whom 207 were given two doses of AZD1222 and approximately 25 were given two doses of MenACWY control vaccine. Trial participants were enrolled by age into subgroups of 18-55, 56-69 and 70-plus years, and around 150, 28 and 57 TCR-sequenced participants, respectively, were included in these subgroups. The investigation overall reported the following: No day 14 peak-response samples were available, so repertoires were characterized only after the peak T cell response. CD4 TCRs associated with the vaccine covered the entire spike protein, and the dominant responses were in regions 160-218 and 743-854. The 56-69-year group was small, and its depth increase did not reach significance, likely because of low power. Conclusions about previously exposed vaccinees were limited because only six or seven AZD1222 recipients were SARS-CoV-2 seropositive at baseline. After two AZD1222 doses, spike-specific TCR breadth and depth were significantly higher than at day 0 and than in MenACWY recipients. Participants were mostly white British and included more females than males, and it was suggested by the authors that clonal diversity may have been underestimated. Reportedly, almost half of the unique spike-specific TCRs recognized epitopes lying outside the regions that are mutated in the B.1.351 and B.1.1.7 variants.

The time point label, read with the paper, signifies: about 28 days (+/-7) after the second vaccine dose. Because spike-specific TCR depth and breadth did not differ between the two schedules, AZD1222 recipients who got a second dose at roughly 4 weeks were pooled with those who got a second dose at roughly 12 weeks. Vaccinee samples were obtained from the UK trials COV001 and COV002, which included a single-blind randomized controlled phase 2/3 trial of AZD1222 (ChAdOx1 nCoV-19) in healthy adults. Trial participant PBMC samples were collected at day 0 and day 28 after the second dose for TCRbeta chain sequencing. To note about this clone: What antigen it recognizes has not been identified. Base qualities are missing; no much larger clone stands one base away.

CDR1 and CDR2, looked up from the germline V gene, are LGHNA and YNFKEQ. V is pared back by 0 bases and J by 0 bases, with 18 bases lying between the germline termini. Spanning cysteine to phenylalanine, the CDR3 consists of 19 amino acids. Left in the record is the CDR3 DNA by itself, 57 bases read in frame from the first base. The CDR3 regions of human TCRbeta chains were subjected to immunosequencing. Turning to the authors' computational methods: TCRs in the repertoires were matched against a reference library of SARS-CoV-2-specific TCRs that had been generated with the MIRA antigen-specificity platform. Breadth was defined as the fraction of unique TCRs that were SARS-CoV-2-associated. Depth was defined as the fraction of total T cells that were SARS-CoV-2-associated. Using the MIRA data, each spike-specific TCR was assigned both to the spike region to which the TCR was reactive and to a CD4 or CD8 class. Log10-transformed breadth and depth values were compared by one-way ANOVA with Sidak's multiple comparisons tests. TCRdb's version of the immuneACCESS table is confined to in-frame rearrangements and falls short of the full clone set. An unresolved V gene accounts for under half of the shortfall where checked; the remainder is of unknown origin. V and J calls and clone size come straight from that table; D and trimming were deduced from the DNA. This sample has around 140,000 clones in its table, and about 92% of those were observed once. Roughly 1.5% of the sample is in the top ten clones.

This material consisted of peripheral blood, taken 28 days after the second AZD1222 dose. This clonotype originated in an adult who received the AZD1222 COVID-19 vaccine. The rearrangement joined TRBV4-2 to TRBJ1-3; the D gene lacks a confident call. Read as DNA, the sequence is TGTGCCAGCAGCCAAGACTGGGCCTTATCCCTTAGCTCTGGAAACACCATATATTTT. Translated, this gives CASSQDWALSLSSGNTIYF.